The clone carrying this TCR beta chain was picked up a small number of times. The antigen remains undetermined. Sorting produced populations that all topped 98% purity. The data were obtained in a study of beta chain features in type 1 diabetes. Study background: Sorted cells, approximately 110 million in number, were examined across all samples.

Reverse transcribing all isolated RNA meant expressed TCRB transcripts were sequenced. The average output of naive, central memory and regulatory T cell samples was several million reads. Libraries were prepared by immunoSEQ multiplex PCR; TCRdb keeps only in-frame clonotypes and omits some of them. Of around 330,000 clones in the sample, around 10% were seen once. Study outcomes and limitations: Reduced insertions and increased deletions marked VDJ junctions in type 1 diabetes patients.

The germline CDR1 and CDR2 sequences are MNHNS and SASEGT. The junction had 6 bases not matched to a gene; V was cut back by 4 bases and J by 4 bases. The CDR3 sequence is 14 residues long. The chain recombines TRBV6-1 with TRBJ2-5; 7 bases are shared with TRBD1. Sequencing was carried out using naive CD4+ T cells from blood. This sequence was found in a woman between 25 and 40 years old in good health. CDR3 in amino acids: CASSAQGELETQYF. CDR3 nucleotide sequence: TGTGCCAGCAGTGCCCAGGGGGAGTTAGAGACCCAGTACTTC.